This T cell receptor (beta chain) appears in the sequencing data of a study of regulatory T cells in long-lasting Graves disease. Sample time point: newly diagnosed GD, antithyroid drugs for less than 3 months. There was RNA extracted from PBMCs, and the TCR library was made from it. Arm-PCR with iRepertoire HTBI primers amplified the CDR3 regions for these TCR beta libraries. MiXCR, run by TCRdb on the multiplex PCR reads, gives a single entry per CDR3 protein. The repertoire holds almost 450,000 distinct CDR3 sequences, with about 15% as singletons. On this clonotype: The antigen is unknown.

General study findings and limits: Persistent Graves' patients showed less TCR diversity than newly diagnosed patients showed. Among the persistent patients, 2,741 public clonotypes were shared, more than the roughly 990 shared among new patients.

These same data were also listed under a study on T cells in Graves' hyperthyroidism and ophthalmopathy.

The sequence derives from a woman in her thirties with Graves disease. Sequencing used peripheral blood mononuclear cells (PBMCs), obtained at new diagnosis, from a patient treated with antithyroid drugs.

The CDR3 nucleotides are TGTGCCAGCAGCTTAGGGGTTAGCTCCGGGGAGCTGTTTTTT. Its protein product is CASSLGVSSGELFF. The V and J genes are TRBV7-2 and TRBJ2-2; D gene uncertain. V gave up 1 base and J gave up 6 bases, with 9 bases separating them. CDR3 size: 14 residues. CDR1 and CDR2 (germline): SGHTA, FQGNSA.